Sequencing of this T cell receptor (beta chain) was carried out in a study of cytomegalovirus exposure and HLA in healthy donors. General observations from the study: Analysis performed later showed TCR beta chains linked to HLA being more clonally expanded than equally common others. CMV serostatus alone was available as immune exposure information. V segments that were indistinguishable, TRBV6-2 and TRBV6-3 among them, were omitted from analysis. Reported results showed that the classifier diagnosed cytomegalovirus status with high specificity and sensitivity.

With regard to this clone: The antigen is not known.

The CDR3 is 18 amino acids. The V segment lost 0 bases and the J segment 4 bases; nucleotides outside the gene matches: 12. Germline CDR1 and CDR2: SGHDT and YYEEEE. A multiplex PCR was run with 60 Vbeta primers and 13 Jbeta primers. This table comes from immunoSEQ multiplex PCR, and its TCRdb copy is limited to in-frame clones, with some not included. The sample records some 110,000 clones, more than 65% being singletons. This chain connects TRBV5-6 to TRBJ1-4; 7 bases are shared with TRBD1. The sequence was obtained from a boy aged 5-17 years in good health and CMV-seronegative. Material: PBMCs. CDR3: CASSLGLGTEGLNEKLFF. For the CDR3, the DNA is TGTGCCAGCAGCTTGGGGCTGGGGACAGAGGGGCTTAATGAAAAACTGTTTTTT.